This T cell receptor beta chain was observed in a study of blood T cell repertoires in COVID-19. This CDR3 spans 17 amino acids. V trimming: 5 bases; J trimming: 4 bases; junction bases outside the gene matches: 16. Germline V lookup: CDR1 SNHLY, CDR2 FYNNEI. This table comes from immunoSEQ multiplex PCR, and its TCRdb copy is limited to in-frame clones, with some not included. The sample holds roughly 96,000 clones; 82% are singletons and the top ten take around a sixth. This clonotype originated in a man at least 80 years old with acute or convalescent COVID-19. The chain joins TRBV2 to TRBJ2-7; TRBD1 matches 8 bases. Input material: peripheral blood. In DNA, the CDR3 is TGTGCCAGCAGTCATCCCGAACCCGGGACAGGAGCGTACGAGCAGTACTTC. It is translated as CASSHPEPGTGAYEQYF.